A selection of T cell receptor beta chains follows, all from one sample in a study of T cell changes during pregnancy in multiple sclerosis. Libraries were prepared by immunoSEQ multiplex PCR; TCRdb keeps only in-frame clonotypes and omits some of them. The sample contains fewer than 75,000 clones, roughly 90% of which appear only once. The sample consisted of peripheral blood, taken in the second trimester of pregnancy. These receptors all come from a female donor with multiple sclerosis, enrolled in a pregnancy study. Both conserved end residues are part of each CDR3. The D gene is left open where the match is weak. Expanded clones get a size class; other rows say once, few or many, or leave the size out.

clone size	V gene	J gene	D gene	CDR3 protein	CDR3 DNA
-	TRBV4-2	TRBJ1-5	-	CASSQGGGAGAYQPQHF	TGTGCCAGCAGCCAAGGGGGTGGAGCAGGGGCCTATCAGCCCCAGCATTTT
-	TRBV5-1	TRBJ2-3	TRBD2	CASSPVAGGTDTQYF	TGCGCCAGCAGCCCCGTAGCGGGGGGTACAGATACGCAGTATTTT
-	TRBV9	TRBJ1-1	TRBD1	CASSAPKEVDRGRRNTEAFF	TGTGCCAGCAGCGCTCCCAAGGAAGTGGACAGGGGGCGCCGCAACACTGAAGCTTTCTTT
-	TRBV29-1	TRBJ1-1	TRBD1	CSGKGARGTEAFF	TGCAGCGGGAAGGGGGCGAGGGGCACTGAAGCTTTCTTT
-	TRBV5-1	TRBJ1-1	TRBD1	CASSPDRDTEAFF	TGCGCCAGCAGCCCTGACAGGGACACTGAAGCTTTCTTT
-	TRBV2	TRBJ1-4	-	CASSETAGATNEKLFF	TGTGCCAGCAGTGAAACGGCAGGGGCGACTAATGAAAAACTGTTTTTT
-	TRBV11-2	TRBJ1-6	-	CASSLQGAPLHF	TGTGCCAGCAGCCTACAGGGCGCACCCCTCCACTTT
once	TRBV19	TRBJ1-4	-	CASSTGPIRAEKLFF	TGTGCCAGTAGCACCGGACCGATCAGGGCTGAAAAACTGTTTTTT
-	TRBV18	TRBJ1-1	-	CASSFIGGMNTEAFF	TGTGCCAGCTCGTTTATAGGAGGGATGAACACTGAAGCTTTCTTT
-	TRBV29-1	TRBJ1-1	TRBD1	CSVAGTELNTEAFF	TGCAGCGTCGCCGGGACAGAGCTGAACACTGAAGCTTTCTTT
-	TRBV6-5	TRBJ1-1	-	CASSWAEGNTEAFF	TGTGCCAGCAGTTGGGCCGAGGGGAACACTGAAGCTTTCTTT
-	TRBV5-6	TRBJ2-3	TRBD2	CASSPSGRASGDTQYF	TGTGCCAGCAGCCCTAGCGGGAGGGCATCGGGAGATACGCAGTATTTT
-	TRBV5-1	TRBJ2-3	-	CASKTQATDTQYF	TGCGCCAGCAAAACCCAGGCCACAGATACGCAGTATTTT
-	TRBV5-7	TRBJ2-2	TRBD2	CASIESGGTGELFF	TGTGCCAGCATTGAGTCGGGGGGGACCGGGGAGCTGTTTTTT
once	TRBV5-1	TRBJ2-7	-	CASSLAAGTYEQYF	TGCGCCAGCAGCTTGGCAGCAGGGACCTACGAGCAGTACTTC
-	TRBV6-5	TRBJ2-7	-	CASRQYLPPYEQYF	TGTGCCAGCAGACAGTACTTGCCCCCGTACGAGCAGTACTTC
-	TRBV29-1	TRBJ2-3	TRBD1	CSVEIRGHTDTQYF	TGCAGCGTAGAAATCAGGGGGCACACAGATACGCAGTATTTT
-	TRBV4-1	TRBJ2-7	-	CASSHQPSYEQYF	TGCGCCAGCAGCCACCAACCCAGCTACGAGCAGTACTTC
-	TRBV9	TRBJ1-1	TRBD1	CASSVGPGTGTEAFF	TGTGCCAGCAGCGTAGGACCCGGGACAGGGACTGAAGCTTTCTTT
-	TRBV19	TRBJ2-1	TRBD2	CASRVAAEKREGNEQFF	TGTGCCAGTAGGGTTGCGGCCGAAAAGCGGGAGGGCAATGAGCAGTTCTTC
few	TRBV30	TRBJ1-5	-	CAWSIIPGQPQHF	TGTGCCTGGAGTATAATCCCCGGTCAGCCCCAGCATTTT
-	TRBV5-1	TRBJ2-1	TRBD2	CASSNLAGDKDEQFF	TGCGCCAGCAGCAACCTAGCGGGAGACAAGGATGAGCAGTTCTTC
-	TRBV28	TRBJ1-1	-	CASSLADRRGTEAFF	TGTGCCAGCAGTTTAGCCGACCGGCGGGGCACTGAAGCTTTCTTT
-	TRBV19	TRBJ2-2	-	CASSNAGENTGELFF	TGTGCCAGTAGTAATGCAGGGGAGAACACCGGGGAGCTGTTTTTT
-	TRBV29-1	TRBJ2-3	TRBD2	CSVDGVGGRGTSTDTQYF	TGCAGCGTTGACGGGGTCGGCGGGAGAGGTACTAGCACAGATACGCAGTATTTT
-	TRBV5-1	TRBJ2-3	TRBD2	CASSHIAGGRTVDTQYF	TGCGCCAGCAGCCATATCGCTGGCGGGAGAACGGTAGATACGCAGTATTTT
-	TRBV28	TRBJ2-7	-	CASSAGRGYEQYF	TGTGCCAGCAGTGCCGGAAGGGGTTACGAGCAGTACTTC
-	TRBV5-6	TRBJ2-7	-	CASSPREKTYEQYF	TGTGCCAGCAGCCCCCGGGAAAAAACCTACGAGCAGTACTTC
few	TRBV9	TRBJ1-1	-	CASSVDGDMNTEAFF	TGTGCCAGCAGCGTAGATGGGGACATGAACACTGAAGCTTTCTTT
-	TRBV4-2	TRBJ1-5	-	CASSQVWEDQPQHF	TGTGCCAGCAGCCAAGTCTGGGAGGATCAGCCCCAGCATTTT
-	TRBV7-9	TRBJ2-3	-	CASSLTSGDTQYF	TGTGCCAGCAGCTTAACCTCGGGAGATACGCAGTATTTT
-	TRBV7-2	TRBJ1-2	-	CASSFPGVTNYGYTF	TGTGCCAGCAGCTTTCCGGGTGTAACTAACTATGGCTACACCTTC
-	TRBV25-1	TRBJ2-4	TRBD2	CASSDFSLAGAKNIQYF	TGTGCCAGCAGTGACTTCTCCTTAGCGGGAGCCAAAAACATTCAGTACTTC
once	TRBV27	TRBJ2-7	TRBD1	CASSGWDRVSYEQYF	TGTGCCAGCAGTGGCTGGGACAGGGTTTCCTACGAGCAGTACTTC
-	TRBV10-3	TRBJ2-2	TRBD2	CAISEQLAGGGELFF	TGTGCCATCAGTGAACAACTAGCGGGAGGGGGGGAGCTGTTTTTT
-	TRBV7-9	TRBJ2-7	TRBD2	CASSWGGSGRAKDEQYF	TGTGCCAGCAGTTGGGGGGGAAGCGGGAGGGCCAAGGACGAGCAGTACTTC
-	TRBV6-5	TRBJ1-3	TRBD1	CASSYSPGQGGNTIYF	TGTGCCAGCAGTTACTCCCCGGGACAGGGCGGAAACACCATATATTTT
-	TRBV7-3	TRBJ2-2	-	CASSLLAVNTGELFF	TGTGCCAGCAGCCTCCTTGCGGTGAACACCGGGGAGCTGTTTTTT
once	TRBV2	TRBJ2-2	-	CASSEDRANTGELFF	TGTGCCAGCAGTGAGGACAGAGCGAACACCGGGGAGCTGTTTTTT
-	TRBV23-1	TRBJ1-3	-	CASSQSEHYPGLRGTIYF	TGCGCCAGCAGTCAATCCGAACATTACCCGGGACTGCGGGGCACCATATATTTT
-	TRBV7-8	TRBJ2-7	-	CASSPKIRRDDEQYF	TGTGCCAGCAGTCCCAAGATACGGCGGGACGACGAGCAGTACTTC
-	TRBV29-1	TRBJ2-3	TRBD1	CSVEGAGQGHTDTQYF	TGCAGCGTTGAGGGCGCGGGACAGGGACACACAGATACGCAGTATTTT
-	TRBV2	TRBJ2-1	-	CASSEATRGGGEQFF	TGTGCCAGCAGTGAAGCGACACGGGGAGGAGGTGAGCAGTTCTTC